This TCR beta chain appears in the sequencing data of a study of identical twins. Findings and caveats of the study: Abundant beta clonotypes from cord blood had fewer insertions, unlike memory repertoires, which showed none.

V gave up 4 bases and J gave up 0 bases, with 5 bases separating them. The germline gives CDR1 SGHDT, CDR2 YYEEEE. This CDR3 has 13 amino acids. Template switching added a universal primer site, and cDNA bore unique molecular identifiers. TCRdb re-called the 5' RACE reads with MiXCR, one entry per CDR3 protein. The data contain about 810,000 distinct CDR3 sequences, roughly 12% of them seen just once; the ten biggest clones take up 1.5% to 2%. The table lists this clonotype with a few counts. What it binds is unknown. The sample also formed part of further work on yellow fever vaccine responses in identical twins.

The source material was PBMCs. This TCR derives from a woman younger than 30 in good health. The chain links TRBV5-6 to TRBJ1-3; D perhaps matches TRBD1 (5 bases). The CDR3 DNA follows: TGTGCCAGCAGCGGGACCTCTGGAAACACCATATATTTT. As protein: CASSGTSGNTIYF. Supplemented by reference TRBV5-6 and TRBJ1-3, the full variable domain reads DAGVTQSPTHLIKTRGQQVTLRCSPKSGHDTVSWYQQALGQGPQFIFQYYEEEERQRGNFPDRFSGHQFPNYSSELNVNALLLGDSALYLCASSGTSGNTIYFGEGSWLTVV.